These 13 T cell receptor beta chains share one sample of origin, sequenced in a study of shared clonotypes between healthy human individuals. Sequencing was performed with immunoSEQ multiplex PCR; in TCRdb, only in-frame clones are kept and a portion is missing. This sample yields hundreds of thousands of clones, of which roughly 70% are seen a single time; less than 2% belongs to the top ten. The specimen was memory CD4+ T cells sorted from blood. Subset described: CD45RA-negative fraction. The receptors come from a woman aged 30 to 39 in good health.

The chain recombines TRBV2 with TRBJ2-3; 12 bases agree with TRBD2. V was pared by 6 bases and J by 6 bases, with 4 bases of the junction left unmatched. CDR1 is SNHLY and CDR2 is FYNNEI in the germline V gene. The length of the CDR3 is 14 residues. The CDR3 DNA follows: TGTGCCAGCAGGGTCGGACTAGCGGGGGATACGCAGTATTTT. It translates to CASRVGLAGDTQYF.

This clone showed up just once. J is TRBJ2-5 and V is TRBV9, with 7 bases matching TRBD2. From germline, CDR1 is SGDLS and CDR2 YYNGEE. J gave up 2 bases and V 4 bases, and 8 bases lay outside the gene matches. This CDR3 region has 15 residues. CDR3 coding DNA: TGTGCCAGCAGCTACCAGACGGGGGGACAAGAGACCCAGTACTTC. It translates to CASSYQTGGQETQYF. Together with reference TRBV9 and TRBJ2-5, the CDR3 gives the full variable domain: DSGVTQTPKHLITATGQRVTLRCSPRSGDLSVYWYQQSLDQGLQFLIQYYNGEERAKGNILERFSAQQFPDLHSELNLSSLELGDSALYFCASSYQTGGQETQYFGPGTRLLVL.

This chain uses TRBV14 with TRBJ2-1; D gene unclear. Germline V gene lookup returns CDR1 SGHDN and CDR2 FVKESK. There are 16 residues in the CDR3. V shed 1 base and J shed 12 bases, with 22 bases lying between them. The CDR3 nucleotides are TGTGCCAGCAGCCAAGCCCAGCCTACTACCGCCAGACGGCAGTTCTTC. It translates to CASSQAQPTTARRQFF.

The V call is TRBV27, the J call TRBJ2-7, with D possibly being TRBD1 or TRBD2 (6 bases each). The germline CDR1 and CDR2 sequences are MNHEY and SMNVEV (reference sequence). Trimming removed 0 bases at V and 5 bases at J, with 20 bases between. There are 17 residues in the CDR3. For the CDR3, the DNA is TGTGCCAGCAGTTTATCTTCGGGGGCCCGCCTGGTGGACGAGCAGTACTTC. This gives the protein CASSLSSGARLVDEQYF.

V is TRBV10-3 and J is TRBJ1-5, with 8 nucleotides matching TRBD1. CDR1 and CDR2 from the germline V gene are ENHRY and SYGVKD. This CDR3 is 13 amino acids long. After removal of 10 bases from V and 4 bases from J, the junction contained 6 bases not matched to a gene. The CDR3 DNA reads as TGTGCCACCCAGACAGGGGTGAATCAGCCCCAGCATTTT. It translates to CATQTGVNQPQHF.

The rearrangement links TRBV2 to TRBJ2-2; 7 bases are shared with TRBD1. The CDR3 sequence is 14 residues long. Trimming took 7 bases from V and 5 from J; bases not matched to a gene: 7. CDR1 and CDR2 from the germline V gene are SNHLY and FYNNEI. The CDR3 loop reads CASKDRIGTGELFF. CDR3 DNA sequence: TGTGCCAGCAAGGACAGGATAGGGACCGGGGAGCTGTTTTTT.

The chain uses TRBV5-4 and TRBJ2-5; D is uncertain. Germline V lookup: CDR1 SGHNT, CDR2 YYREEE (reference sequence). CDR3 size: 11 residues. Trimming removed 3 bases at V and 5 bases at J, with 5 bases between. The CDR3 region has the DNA TGTGCCAGCAGCTGGGGTGAGACCCAGTACTTC. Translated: CASSWGETQYF.

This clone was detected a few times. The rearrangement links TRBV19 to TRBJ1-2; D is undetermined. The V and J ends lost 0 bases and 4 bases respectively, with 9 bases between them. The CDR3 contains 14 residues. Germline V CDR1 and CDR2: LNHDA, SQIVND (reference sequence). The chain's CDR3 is CASSIDPGSYGYTF. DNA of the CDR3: TGTGCCAGTAGTATAGATCCCGGCTCCTATGGCTACACCTTC. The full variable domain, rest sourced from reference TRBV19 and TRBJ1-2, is DGGITQSPKYLFRKEGQNVTLSCEQNLNHDAMYWYRQDPGQGLRLIYYSQIVNDFQKGDIAEGYSVSREKKESFPLTVTSAQKNPTAFYLCASSIDPGSYGYTFGSGTRLTVV.

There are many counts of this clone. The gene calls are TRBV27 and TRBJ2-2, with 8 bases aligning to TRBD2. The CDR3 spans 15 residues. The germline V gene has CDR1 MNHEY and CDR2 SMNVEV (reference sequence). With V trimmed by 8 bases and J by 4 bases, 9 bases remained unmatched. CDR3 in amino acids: CASREGLGGTGELFF. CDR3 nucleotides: TGTGCCAGCCGGGAGGGACTAGGGGGCACCGGGGAGCTGTTTTTT.

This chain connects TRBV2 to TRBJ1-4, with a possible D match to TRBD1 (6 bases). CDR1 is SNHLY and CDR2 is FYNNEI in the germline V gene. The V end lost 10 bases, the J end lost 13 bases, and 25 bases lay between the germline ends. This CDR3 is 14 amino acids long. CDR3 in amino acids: CATQGSTLVRRLFF. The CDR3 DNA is TGTGCCACCCAGGGGTCTACCCTCGTCCGAAGACTGTTTTTT. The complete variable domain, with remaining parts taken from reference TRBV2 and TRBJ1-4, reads EPEVTQTPSHQVTQMGQEVILRCVPISNHLYFYWYRQILGQKVEFLVSFYNNEISEKSEIFDDQFSVERPDGSNFTLKIRSTKLEDSAMYFCATQGSTLVRRLFFGSGTQLSVL.

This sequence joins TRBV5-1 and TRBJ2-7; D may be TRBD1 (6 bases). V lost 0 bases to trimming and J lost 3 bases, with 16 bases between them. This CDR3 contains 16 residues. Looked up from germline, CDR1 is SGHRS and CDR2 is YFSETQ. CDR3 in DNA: TGCGCCAGCAGCTTGGCGCCCACAGGGATGGTCTACGAGCAGTACTTC. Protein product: CASSLAPTGMVYEQYF.

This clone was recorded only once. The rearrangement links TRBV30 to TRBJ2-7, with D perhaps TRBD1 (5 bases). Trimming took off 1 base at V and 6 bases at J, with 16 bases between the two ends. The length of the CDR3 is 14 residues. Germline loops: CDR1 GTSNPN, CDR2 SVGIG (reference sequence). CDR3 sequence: CAWSEGRGSVEQYF. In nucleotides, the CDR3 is TGTGCCTGGAGTGAAGGTAGGGGTTCGGTCGAGCAGTACTTC. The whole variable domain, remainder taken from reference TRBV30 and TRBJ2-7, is SQTIHQWPATLVQPVGSPLSLECTVEGTSNPNLYWYRQAAGRGLQLLFYSVGIGQISSEVPQNLSASRPQDRQFILSSKKLLLSDSGFYLCAWSEGRGSVEQYFGPGTRLTVT.

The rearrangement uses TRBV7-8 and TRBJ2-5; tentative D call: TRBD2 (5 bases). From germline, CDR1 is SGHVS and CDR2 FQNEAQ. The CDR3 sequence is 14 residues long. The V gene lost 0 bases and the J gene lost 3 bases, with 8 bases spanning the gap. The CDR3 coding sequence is TGTGCCAGCAGCTTAGCCTCCGGGGAAGAGACCCAGTACTTC. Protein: CASSLASGEETQYF.